Sequencing of this TCR beta chain was carried out in a study of PD-1 blockade in classical Hodgkin lymphoma. The V gene lost 1 base and the J gene lost 2 bases, with 14 bases spanning the gap. The CDR3 runs to 16 residues. Germline loops: CDR1 SEHNR, CDR2 FQNEAQ (reference sequence). Generated by immunoSEQ multiplex PCR, the TCRdb table keeps only in-frame clones and is missing some. Of 80,000 to 95,000 clones detected, about 83% appear once; the ten largest clones hold approximately 15%. Time point specified: cycle 4 day 1 (C4D1), after five to seven weeks of nivolumab. No patient escaped relapse after autologous stem cell transplantation, and brentuximab vedotin exposure varied.

The chain links TRBV7-9 to TRBJ1-1, with TRBD1 as a possible D gene (5 bases). The TCR comes from a human donor with classical Hodgkin lymphoma. Specimen: peripheral blood mononuclear cells (PBMCs), collected before the fourth cycle of nivolumab. In DNA, the CDR3 is TGTGCCAGCAGCTTAGGACAGACGTTGTCCAACACTGAAGCTTTCTTT. Protein: CASSLGQTLSNTEAFF.